What follows is one T cell receptor beta chain and its context. As originally analysed: Using reference gene primer amplification, nucleated cell counts were estimated. Sequencing was performed with immunoSEQ multiplex PCR; in TCRdb, only in-frame clones are kept and a portion is missing. V and J calls and clone size are copied from that table; D and trimming were computed from the DNA. The sample has fewer than 500,000 clones, 85% to 90% seen once; the top ten hold approximately 4.5%. The sample comes from a study of blood T cell repertoires in COVID-19. Across the study: The study drew acute and convalescent COVID-19 samples from the United States, Italy and Spain. T cells, B-cell-depleted T cells, or PBMCs provided the cDNA or gDNA that served as material.

CDR1 and CDR2 (germline): MDHEN, SYDVKM. This CDR3 has 17 residues. J was trimmed by 7 bases and V by 6 bases; bases with no gene match: 16. This TCR came from a young woman with acute or convalescent COVID-19. Material: peripheral blood. The chain joins TRBV28 to TRBJ2-2; 8 nucleotides match TRBD2. The CDR3 DNA follows: TGTGCCAGCAGGCGACCGATTTTCGGGGGGGCGGTCGGGGAGCTGTTTTTT. This encodes CASRRPIFGGAVGELFF. Variable domain in full (rest from reference TRBV28 and TRBJ2-2): DVKVTQSSRYLVKRTGEKVFLECVQDMDHENMFWYRQDPGLGLRLIYFSYDVKMKEKGDIPEGYSVSREKKERFSLILESASTNQTSMYLCASRRPIFGGAVGELFFGEGSRLTVL.